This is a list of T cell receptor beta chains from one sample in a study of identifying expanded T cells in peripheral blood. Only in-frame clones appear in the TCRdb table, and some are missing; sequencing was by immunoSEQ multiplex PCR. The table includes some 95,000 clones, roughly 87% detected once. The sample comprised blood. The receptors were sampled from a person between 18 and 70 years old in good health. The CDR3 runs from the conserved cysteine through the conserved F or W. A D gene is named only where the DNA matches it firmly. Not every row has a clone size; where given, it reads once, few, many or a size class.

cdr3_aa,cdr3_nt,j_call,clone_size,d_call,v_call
CASSLGGGGEQYF,TGTGCCAGCAGTTTAGGTGGGGGGGGCGAGCAGTACTTC,TRBJ2-7,NA,TRBD2,TRBV27
CASSSRTGRYTQYF,TGCGCCAGCAGCTCGCGGACAGGGCGGTATACGCAGTATTTT,TRBJ2-3,NA,TRBD1,TRBV5-1
CASSLENTGELFF,TGTGCCAGCAGCCTCGAGAACACCGGGGAGCTGTTTTTT,TRBJ2-2,few,NA,TRBV6-6
CASSWGQAPEAFF,TGTGCCAGCAGCTGGGGACAGGCTCCTGAAGCTTTCTTT,TRBJ1-1,NA,TRBD1,TRBV7-9
CASRLRRANTEAFF,TGTGCAAGTCGCTTACGACGGGCGAACACTGAAGCTTTCTTT,TRBJ1-1,NA,NA,TRBV12-2
CAWRGQGSGANVLTF,TGTGCCTGGAGGGGACAGGGCTCTGGGGCCAACGTCCTGACTTTC,TRBJ2-6,NA,TRBD1,TRBV30
CASSSGEGETQYF,TGTGCCAGCAGCTCGGGAGAGGGAGAGACCCAGTACTTC,TRBJ2-5,NA,NA,TRBV7-7
CASSRGGRATDTQYF,TGCGCCAGCAGCCGAGGCGGGAGGGCGACAGATACGCAGTATTTT,TRBJ2-3,NA,TRBD2,TRBV4-3
CAWSLSSGRTEAFF,TGTGCCTGGAGTCTCTCATCGGGGAGGACTGAAGCTTTCTTT,TRBJ1-1,few,NA,TRBV30
CASSYERREPYEQYF,TGTGCCAGCAGTTACGAGCGCCGGGAACCCTACGAGCAGTACTTC,TRBJ2-7,NA,NA,TRBV6-5
CASSQAPYEQYF,TGCGCCAGCAGCCAAGCTCCCTACGAGCAGTACTTC,TRBJ2-7,few,NA,TRBV4-1
CASSVESLAGDPFF,TGTGCCAGCAGCGTAGAATCCCTAGCGGGAGACCCGTTCTTC,TRBJ2-1,NA,TRBD2,TRBV9
CASSPRGVNTEAFF,TGTGCCAGCAGCCCCCGAGGGGTGAACACTGAAGCTTTCTTT,TRBJ1-1,NA,NA,TRBV7-8
CASSHGRRLNEKLFF,TGTGCCAGTAGTCATGGTCGACGGCTAAATGAAAAACTGTTTTTT,TRBJ1-4,once,NA,TRBV19
CASSFGENTEAFF,TGTGCCAGCAGCTTTGGAGAGAACACTGAAGCTTTCTTT,TRBJ1-1,NA,NA,TRBV7-2
CASSQDLGTANGYTF,TGTGCCAGCAGCCAAGATCTGGGGACAGCGAATGGCTACACCTTC,TRBJ1-2,NA,TRBD1,TRBV14
CASSKAKRSWDEQYF,TGTGCCAGCAGCAAAGCGAAGAGATCATGGGACGAGCAGTACTTC,TRBJ2-7,few,NA,TRBV21-1
CASSEVGRSNEQYF,TGTGCCAGCAGTGAAGTTGGCAGATCCAACGAGCAGTACTTC,TRBJ2-7,once,NA,TRBV6-1
CASSPRTGGNYGYTF,TGTGCCAGCAGCCCACGGACAGGGGGAAACTATGGCTACACCTTC,TRBJ1-2,NA,TRBD1,TRBV11-3
CASSQTGFADNSPLHF,TGCGCCAGCAGCCAAACGGGTTTTGCGGATAATTCACCCCTCCACTTT,TRBJ1-6,NA,NA,TRBV4-1
CASSRRGEQYF,TGTGCCAGTAGTAGAAGAGGCGAGCAGTACTTC,TRBJ2-7,NA,NA,TRBV19
CATSMGDSSNQPQHF,TGTGCCACCAGCATGGGGGATAGTAGCAATCAGCCCCAGCATTTT,TRBJ1-5,NA,NA,TRBV15
CASRMGYEQYF,TGTGCCAGCAGAATGGGCTACGAGCAGTACTTC,TRBJ2-7,NA,NA,TRBV6-5
CASRSRWGARHEQFF,TGCGCCAGCAGGTCTCGGTGGGGGGCCCGGCATGAGCAGTTCTTC,TRBJ2-1,NA,NA,TRBV5-1
CASSQFQAGVREQFF,TGTGCCAGCAGCCAATTCCAGGCGGGAGTGCGTGAGCAGTTCTTC,TRBJ2-1,NA,TRBD2,TRBV14
CSAQSGGRGYTF,TGCAGCGCCCAGTCTGGGGGAAGGGGCTACACCTTC,TRBJ1-2,many,NA,TRBV29-1
CASSLDRNTEAFF,TGTGCCAGCAGTTTGGACAGAAACACTGAAGCTTTCTTT,TRBJ1-1,NA,NA,TRBV6-4